This passage covers 20 T cell receptor beta chains from one sample sequenced in a study of T-cell memory formation after mild COVID-19. One entry per CDR3 protein, called by TCRdb with MiXCR from the 5' RACE reads. The sample carries tens of thousands of distinct CDR3 sequences, nearly 25% recorded once. The sequencing input was PBMCs or a T cell subset sorted from them (not recorded which). The receptor source for this set is a man aged 18 to 35 who had mild COVID-19 (a few samples of this study predate the infection). Cell type and time point are not known.

In this sample, this clonotype turned up a few times. The rearrangement uses TRBV20-1 and TRBJ2-5; TRBD2 aligns across 7 bases. Germline CDR1 reads DFQATT; CDR2 reads SNEGSKA (reference sequence). The length of the CDR3 is 14 residues. V lost 5 bases and J lost 0; bases outside the gene matches: 6. As DNA, the CDR3 is TGCAGTGCTTTCAGCGGGGTCAACCAAGAGACCCAGTACTTC. It is translated as CSAFSGVNQETQYF.

This clonotype is a singleton in its sample. The chain combines TRBV3-2 with TRBJ2-7. TRBV3-2 is marked as a pseudogene. This CDR3 has 14 residues. The CDR3 spells CASSQRTSSYEQYV. Written as DNA, the CDR3 is TGTGCCAGCAGCCAACGAACGAGCTCCTACGAGCAGTACGTC.

In its sample, this clonotype was seen a few times. The J gene is TRBJ2-3, the V gene TRBV6-5; 12 bases match TRBD1. The J segment lost 4 bases and the V segment lost 5 bases, leaving 7 bases of the junction unmatched. Germline V gene lookup returns CDR1 MNHEY and CDR2 SVGAGI. The CDR3 is 16 residues long. The CDR3 bases are TGTGCCAGCAGTAATCCGGGACAGGGGGCGGCAGATACGCAGTATTTT. Protein sequence: CASSNPGQGAADTQYF.

The chain combines TRBV9 with TRBJ2-5; 9 bases fit TRBD2. CDR1 is SGDLS, CDR2 YYNGEE, per germline. The V gene end was trimmed by 8 bases and the J gene end by 3 bases; junction bases not matched to a gene: 8. The CDR3 runs to 14 residues. The CDR3 DNA is TGTGCCAGTTCTACCGGGACTAGCAAAGAGACCCAGTACTTC. It yields the protein CASSTGTSKETQYF.

V is TRBV7-9 and J is TRBJ1-4; D gene uncertain. Germline V gene data show CDR1 as SEHNR and CDR2 as FQNEAQ (reference sequence). CDR3 size: 16 residues. V was shortened by 3 bases and J by 8 bases, with 19 bases between the two germline ends. DNA of the CDR3: TGTGCCAGCAGCTTTCCCTTTACACGTGGTGGAGAAAAACTGTTTTTT. Its protein product is CASSFPFTRGGEKLFF.

The chain is built from TRBV2 and TRBJ2-5, with 11 bases that match TRBD2. Looked up from germline, CDR1 is SNHLY and CDR2 is FYNNEI. Trimming took 9 bases from V and 3 from J; bases not matched to a gene: 0. CDR3 length: 12 residues. The CDR3 DNA reads TGTGCCAGGACTAGCGGGGAAGAGACCCAGTACTTC. It yields the protein CARTSGEETQYF.

This clonotype was seen a few times. V and J are TRBV7-9 and TRBJ2-2; D remains unclear. This CDR3 region has 15 residues. V lost 0 bases and J 6 bases, leaving 11 bases between the germline ends. The V gene's germline CDR1 is SEHNR and CDR2 FQNEAQ (reference sequence). The chain's CDR3 is CASSLALAPSGELFF. The CDR3 nucleotides are TGTGCCAGCAGCTTAGCGCTGGCCCCCTCCGGGGAGCTGTTTTTT.

The V call is TRBV7-9, the J call TRBJ1-5; 7 bases are shared with TRBD1. The CDR3 is made up of 15 amino acids. V was clipped by 5 bases and J by 5 bases; unmatched bases: 9. The germline CDR1 and CDR2 sequences are SEHNR and FQNEAQ (reference sequence). CDR3 protein: CASSRGRQGDQPQHF. In DNA form, the CDR3 reads TGTGCCAGCAGCCGCGGCCGACAGGGCGATCAGCCCCAGCATTTT.

This clonotype was detected a few times. The V and J genes are TRBV27 and TRBJ2-3, with 9 bases matching TRBD2. Germline CDR1 MNHEY, CDR2 SMNVEV (reference sequence). The junction had 7 bases not matched to a gene; V was cut back by 0 bases and J by 6 bases. The CDR3 loop spans 16 amino acids. The CDR3 bases are TGTGCCAGCAGTTTATCCCCGCGGGGGGGCCTTGATACGCAGTATTTT. It encodes CASSLSPRGGLDTQYF.

The chain has TRBV5-1 and TRBJ2-7; unclear D gene. Germline CDR1 SGHRS, CDR2 YFSETQ. This CDR3 region has 15 residues. Trimming stripped 0 bases from V and 2 bases from J, with 12 bases between. The CDR3 DNA follows: TGCGCCAGCAGCTTGGTTAATGACGGAACCTACGAGCAGTACTTC. This codes for CASSLVNDGTYEQYF.

The rearrangement uses TRBV15 and TRBJ2-1; maybe TRBD1 (6 bases). The CDR3 spans 14 residues. Per the germline V gene, CDR1 is LNHNV and CDR2 is YYDKDF (reference sequence). V lost 7 bases, J lost 1 base, and 11 bases lay in between. Written as DNA, the CDR3 is TGTGCCACCAACCAACAGGGATCCTACAATGAGCAGTTCTTC. The encoded protein is CATNQQGSYNEQFF.

This clonotype was picked up a small number of times. The rearrangement uses TRBV10-3 and TRBJ2-5; TRBD1 matches at 12 bases. Germline V CDR1 and CDR2: ENHRY, SYGVKD. V lost 7 bases and J lost 5; bases outside the gene matches: 8. The CDR3 extends over 15 amino acids. CDR3 nucleotide sequence: TGTGCCATCACCTCCGGGACAGGGGGCATGGAGACCCAGTACTTC. It yields the protein CAITSGTGGMETQYF.

The chain carries TRBV7-9 and TRBJ1-5, with 7 bases identical to TRBD1. CDR3 size: 17 residues. The V segment lost 1 base and the J segment 0 bases; nucleotides outside the gene matches: 6. Germline CDR1 and CDR2: SEHNR and FQNEAQ (reference sequence). CDR3 protein: CASSLGGDSDSNQPQHF. The CDR3 DNA reads TGTGCCAGCAGCTTAGGGGGGGACAGCGATAGCAATCAGCCCCAGCATTTT.

The genes are TRBV7-9 and TRBJ2-5; TRBD1 might be the D (5 bases). Germline CDR1 and CDR2: SEHNR and FQNEAQ (reference sequence). The CDR3 has 16 amino acids. Trimming pared 5 bases from V and 1 base from J, leaving 17 bases between. The CDR3 DNA is TGTGCCAGCAGCCCGCAGACAGATAGAAGCCAAGAGACCCAGTACTTC. Encoded protein: CASSPQTDRSQETQYF.

The chain employs TRBV3-1 and TRBJ2-1, with a tentative D call TRBD2 (6 bases). Germline V gene lookup returns CDR1 LGHDT and CDR2 YNNKEL (reference sequence). This CDR3 is 14 amino acids long. Trimming left V 0 bases short and J 4 bases short, with 7 bases between. The DNA for the CDR3 is TGTGCCAGCAGCCAAGAGGCGGGGTACAATGAGCAGTTCTTC. It encodes CASSQEAGYNEQFF.

The chain is built from TRBV7-9 and TRBJ2-5; 11 bases map to TRBD2. The J segment lost 7 bases and the V segment lost 1 base, leaving 2 bases of the junction unmatched. Germline CDR1 reads SEHNR; CDR2 reads FQNEAQ (reference sequence). The CDR3 contains 14 residues. The CDR3 loop reads CASSLGGTSGTQYF. In DNA form, the CDR3 reads TGTGCCAGCAGCTTAGGAGGGACTAGCGGGACCCAGTACTTC.

The V call is TRBV29-1, the J call TRBJ1-3, with D perhaps matching TRBD1 (5 bases). V was trimmed by 3 bases and J by 9 bases, leaving 9 bases between them. CDR1 and CDR2 (germline): SQVTM, ANQGSEA. The CDR3 length is 11 residues. Here the CDR3 DNA reads TGCAGCGTTGATGACAGTAGCACCATATATTTT. It translates to CSVDDSSTIYF.

This clonotype was recorded a few times. V usage is TRBV11-2 and J usage is TRBJ2-3; no definite D call. The V gene's germline CDR1 is SGHAT and CDR2 FQNNGV. The CDR3 contains 12 residues. V lost 6 bases and J 3 bases, leaving 7 bases between the germline ends. CDR3 in amino acids: CASSSRTDTQYF. CDR3 bases: TGTGCCAGCAGTTCTAGAACAGATACGCAGTATTTT.

V is TRBV2 and J is TRBJ2-6; D gene uncertain. The CDR3 sequence is 12 residues long. The germline V gene encodes CDR1 SNHLY and CDR2 FYNNEI. V lost 8 bases, J lost 2 bases, and 4 bases lay in between. CDR3 protein: CASPPGANVLTF. In DNA form, the CDR3 reads TGTGCCAGCCCACCTGGGGCCAACGTCCTGACTTTC.

This clonotype has more than one count but fewer than ten. The chain employs TRBV6-5 and TRBJ2-5, with D possibly being TRBD1 (6 bases). Per germline, CDR1 MNHEY and CDR2 SVGAGI. The V gene lost 0 bases and the J gene lost 4 bases, with 12 bases spanning the gap. This CDR3 is 15 amino acids long. The CDR3 here is CASSYSRGLRETQYF. Written as DNA, the CDR3 is TGTGCCAGCAGTTACTCGAGGGGGTTGCGAGAGACCCAGTACTTC.